Listed below are T cell receptor beta chains from one sample, sequenced in a study of glioma-infiltrating T cells after dendritic cell vaccination. TCRdb's copy holds only in-frame clones and misses some; the assay was immunoSEQ multiplex PCR. There are about 99,000 clones in the sample; roughly 81% occur only once, and about 12% lies in the top ten. This specimen consisted of blood, obtained before dendritic cell vaccination. The source is a human donor with glioblastoma. Each CDR3 is given with its conserved first and last residue. The D gene is left open where the match is weak. Size is omitted from some rows. Given values are once, few, many or a class for expanded clones.

D: .
J: TRBJ2-5
V: TRBV2
size: .
CDR3: CATVTFRGETQYF
DNA: TGTGCCACCGTTACTTTCAGAGGAGAGACCCAGTACTTC

D: TRBD2
J: TRBJ2-1
V: TRBV19
size: .
CDR3: CASSRTSGGASPLYNEQFF
DNA: TGTGCCAGTAGTAGGACTAGCGGGGGGGCGTCACCGCTTTACAATGAGCAGTTCTTC

D: TRBD2
J: TRBJ2-7
V: TRBV11-2
size: .
CDR3: CASSLGLAGGAEQYF
DNA: TGTGCCAGCAGCTTAGGGCTAGCGGGGGGGGCCGAGCAGTACTTC

D: .
J: TRBJ2-7
V: TRBV11-2
size: .
CDR3: CASSSSTATYEQYF
DNA: TGTGCCAGCAGCTCTTCGACAGCTACCTACGAGCAGTACTTC

D: TRBD1
J: TRBJ2-5
V: TRBV7-9
size: .
CDR3: CASSFSGQQETQYF
DNA: TGTGCCAGCAGCTTCTCGGGACAGCAAGAGACCCAGTACTTC

D: TRBD1
J: TRBJ2-7
V: TRBV6-6
size: .
CDR3: CASSKGQAPYEQYF
DNA: TGTGCCAGCAGTAAAGGACAGGCCCCCTACGAGCAGTACTTC

D: .
J: TRBJ1-2
V: TRBV5-1
size: .
CDR3: CASSLVRGGGYTF
DNA: TGCGCCAGCAGCTTGGTAAGGGGTGGCGGCTACACCTTC

D: .
J: TRBJ1-1
V: TRBV6-6
size: .
CDR3: CASSYSQSAAEAFF
DNA: TGTGCCAGCAGTTACTCCCAATCGGCGGCTGAAGCTTTCTTT

D: TRBD1
J: TRBJ1-5
V: TRBV18
size: few
CDR3: CASSPDRGDNQPQHF
DNA: TGTGCCAGCTCCCCGGACAGGGGTGACAATCAGCCCCAGCATTTT

D: .
J: TRBJ2-3
V: TRBV29-1
size: .
CDR3: CRAQGPSPDTQYF
DNA: TGCAGAGCCCAGGGGCCATCACCGGATACGCAGTATTTT

D: TRBD1
J: TRBJ2-3
V: TRBV4-1
size: .
CDR3: CASSQTGGLGDTQYF
DNA: TGCGCCAGCAGCCAAACAGGGGGCTTGGGGGATACGCAGTATTTT

D: .
J: TRBJ1-4
V: TRBV5-1
size: .
CDR3: CASSPTPTNEKLFF
DNA: TGCGCCAGCAGCCCGACACCTACTAATGAAAAACTGTTTTTT

D: .
J: TRBJ2-7
V: TRBV5-1
size: .
CDR3: CASSGQLHSYEQYF
DNA: TGCGCCAGCAGCGGACAGCTACACTCCTACGAGCAGTACTTC

D: TRBD1
J: TRBJ1-4
V: TRBV25-1
size: .
CDR3: CASSDPWTGEGEKLFF
DNA: TGTGCCAGCAGTGATCCCTGGACAGGGGAAGGTGAAAAACTGTTTTTT

D: .
J: TRBJ1-1
V: TRBV18
size: .
CDR3: CASSRGEEDTEAFF
DNA: TGTGCCAGCTCTCGAGGGGAGGAGGACACTGAAGCTTTCTTT

D: .
J: TRBJ1-2
V: TRBV5-4
size: .
CDR3: CASSPTGGSGYTF
DNA: TGTGCCAGCAGTCCGACGGGGGGTTCGGGCTACACCTTC

D: TRBD2
J: TRBJ2-3
V: TRBV2
size: .
CDR3: CASSDIGLAGGASDTQYF
DNA: TGTGCCAGCAGTGATATTGGACTAGCGGGGGGGGCGTCAGATACGCAGTATTTT

D: .
J: TRBJ2-7
V: TRBV11-3
size: .
CDR3: CASSLGEAYEQYF
DNA: TGTGCCAGCAGCTTAGGGGAGGCCTACGAGCAGTACTTC

D: .
J: TRBJ2-1
V: TRBV25-1
size: .
CDR3: CASSGLAGFLFF
DNA: TGTGCCAGCAGTGGGCTGGCAGGGTTTCTGTTCTTC

D: .
J: TRBJ1-1
V: TRBV7-7
size: .
CDR3: CASGPMAFF
DNA: TGTGCTAGCGGGCCCATGGCTTTCTTT

D: .
J: TRBJ1-2
V: TRBV30
size: once
CDR3: CAWSGGRGGYTF
DNA: TGTGCCTGGAGTGGGGGGAGGGGTGGCTACACCTTC

D: .
J: TRBJ2-1
V: TRBV5-4
size: .
CDR3: CASSSQVTGTEQFF
DNA: TGTGCCAGCAGTTCTCAAGTAACAGGGACTGAGCAGTTCTTC

D: TRBD1
J: TRBJ1-1
V: TRBV9
size: .
CDR3: CASSDGTGAIPNTEAFF
DNA: TGTGCCAGCAGCGACGGGACAGGGGCGATCCCGAACACTGAAGCTTTCTTT

D: .
J: TRBJ1-2
V: TRBV14
size: few
CDR3: CASSQGAPMLNYGYTF
DNA: TGTGCCAGCAGCCAAGGTGCCCCGATGCTAAACTATGGCTACACCTTC

D: TRBD2
J: TRBJ2-3
V: TRBV4-3
size: .
CDR3: CASSQDAGVSLTDTQYF
DNA: TGCGCCAGCAGCCAAGATGCGGGGGTATCCCTCACAGATACGCAGTATTTT

D: TRBD2
J: TRBJ2-5
V: TRBV7-3
size: .
CDR3: CASSLNVAGVQETQYF
DNA: TGTGCCAGCAGCTTAAACGTAGCGGGGGTCCAAGAGACCCAGTACTTC

D: .
J: TRBJ2-5
V: TRBV5-1
size: .
CDR3: CASSFVGQGHQETQYF
DNA: TGCGCCAGCAGCTTCGTTGGGCAGGGCCACCAAGAGACCCAGTACTTC

D: TRBD2
J: TRBJ2-3
V: TRBV6-4
size: .
CDR3: CASSDSSGGADTQYF
DNA: TGTGCCAGCAGTGACTCTAGCGGGGGGGCAGATACGCAGTATTTT

D: TRBD2
J: TRBJ2-4
V: TRBV7-6
size: once
CDR3: CASSLATGGWGKNIQYF
DNA: TGTGCCAGCAGCTTAGCTACCGGGGGGTGGGGGAAAAACATTCAGTACTTC

D: .
J: TRBJ1-4
V: TRBV18
size: .
CDR3: CASSPGGAANEKLFF
DNA: TGTGCCAGCTCACCCGGGGGGGCAGCTAATGAAAAACTGTTTTTT

D: .
J: TRBJ1-2
V: TRBV6-5
size: few
CDR3: CASSYSQDLYGYTF
DNA: TGTGCCAGCAGTTACTCGCAGGATTTATATGGCTACACCTTC

D: TRBD1
J: TRBJ1-4
V: TRBV10-3
size: few
CDR3: CAISESLQGREKLFF
DNA: TGTGCCATCAGTGAGTCTCTACAGGGGCGAGAAAAACTGTTTTTT

D: TRBD2
J: TRBJ2-7
V: TRBV7-2
size: .
CDR3: CASSVTSLTGEQYF
DNA: TGTGCCAGCAGCGTGACTAGCTTAACGGGCGAGCAGTACTTC

D: .
J: TRBJ2-3
V: TRBV5-1
size: .
CDR3: CASSLEPGFSGDTQYF
DNA: TGCGCCAGCAGCTTGGAACCCGGGTTTAGTGGAGATACGCAGTATTTT

D: .
J: TRBJ1-2
V: TRBV18
size: .
CDR3: CASSLDHLGYGYTF
DNA: TGTGCCAGCTCCCTTGACCACCTAGGCTATGGCTACACCTTC

D: TRBD1
J: TRBJ2-7
V: TRBV6-6
size: .
CDR3: CASSYFSGGLYEQYF
DNA: TGTGCCAGCAGTTACTTCTCAGGGGGTCTCTACGAGCAGTACTTC

D: .
J: TRBJ1-2
V: TRBV5-4
size: .
CDR3: CASSLRTGFPYGYTF
DNA: TGTGCCAGCAGCTTACGTACAGGATTCCCCTATGGCTACACCTTC

D: .
J: TRBJ1-2
V: TRBV20-1
size: once
CDR3: CLPGRNYGYTF
DNA: TGCCTGCCCGGCAGGAACTATGGCTACACCTTC

D: TRBD1
J: TRBJ2-2
V: TRBV13
size: .
CDR3: CASSFLAGTANTGELFF
DNA: TGTGCCAGCAGCTTTTTAGCCGGGACAGCAAACACCGGGGAGCTGTTTTTT

D: TRBD1
J: TRBJ1-2
V: TRBV2
size: .
CDR3: CASSPRTGPYGYTF
DNA: TGTGCCAGCAGCCCCCGGACAGGGCCTTATGGCTACACCTTC

D: TRBD1
J: TRBJ1-4
V: TRBV7-9
size: .
CDR3: CASSSRDRENEKLFF
DNA: TGTGCCAGCAGCTCACGGGACAGGGAGAATGAAAAACTGTTTTTT

D: .
J: TRBJ2-7
V: TRBV6-1
size: many
CDR3: CASRVVGGGHEQYF
DNA: TGTGCCAGCAGGGTGGTTGGGGGGGGCCACGAGCAGTACTTC

D: .
J: TRBJ1-2
V: TRBV2
size: .
CDR3: CASSEAGRVGYTF
DNA: TGTGCCAGCAGTGAAGCCGGGAGGGTTGGCTACACCTTC

D: .
J: TRBJ1-2
V: TRBV6-1
size: .
CDR3: CASREAEFNYGYTF
DNA: TGTGCCAGCAGAGAGGCCGAGTTTAACTATGGCTACACCTTC

D: TRBD2
J: TRBJ2-5
V: TRBV6-5
size: .
CDR3: CASSSPPGGETQYF
DNA: TGTGCCAGCAGTTCCCCGCCGGGGGGGGAGACCCAGTACTTC

D: .
J: TRBJ1-1
V: TRBV12-5
size: .
CDR3: CASGWGDGVTLNTEAFF
DNA: TGTGCTAGTGGTTGGGGGGACGGCGTAACACTGAACACTGAAGCTTTCTTT

D: .
J: TRBJ2-7
V: TRBV4-1
size: .
CDR3: CASSRLQGGLGIYEQYF
DNA: TGCGCCAGCAGCCGCTTACAGGGTGGGTTAGGTATCTACGAGCAGTACTTC

D: .
J: TRBJ1-6
V: TRBV11-2
size: .
CDR3: CASSEDRLNSPLHF
DNA: TGTGCCAGCAGCGAGGACAGACTTAATTCACCCCTCCACTTT

D: TRBD1
J: TRBJ2-3
V: TRBV5-1
size: few
CDR3: CASSWDRAEDTQYF
DNA: TGCGCCAGCAGCTGGGACAGGGCTGAAGATACGCAGTATTTT

D: TRBD1
J: TRBJ1-2
V: TRBV6-5
size: .
CDR3: CASSMGQRRGYTF
DNA: TGTGCCAGCAGCATGGGACAGCGAAGGGGCTACACCTTC

D: TRBD1
J: TRBJ2-2
V: TRBV11-2
size: .
CDR3: CASITRSGTGIGTGELFF
DNA: TGTGCCAGCATCACACGATCCGGGACAGGGATTGGCACCGGGGAGCTGTTTTTT

D: TRBD1
J: TRBJ1-1
V: TRBV7-9
size: .
CDR3: CASSSSRDRRHTEAFF
DNA: TGTGCCAGCAGCTCCTCCCGGGACAGGAGGCACACTGAAGCTTTCTTT

D: TRBD2
J: TRBJ2-7
V: TRBV4-2
size: .
CDR3: CASSFTAGALGYEQYF
DNA: TGTGCCAGCAGCTTCACAGCGGGGGCCCTGGGTTACGAGCAGTACTTC

D: TRBD2
J: TRBJ2-1
V: TRBV19
size: .
CDR3: CASTRGGGITYNEQFF
DNA: TGTGCCAGTACCCGCGGCGGGGGAATAACCTACAATGAGCAGTTCTTC

D: TRBD2
J: TRBJ2-3
V: TRBV6-4
size: few
CDR3: CASSRDYTGDTQYF
DNA: TGTGCCAGCAGTCGGGACTACACGGGAGATACGCAGTATTTT

D: TRBD1
J: TRBJ1-3
V: TRBV30
size: .
CDR3: CACRTGLSGNTIYF
DNA: TGTGCCTGCCGGACAGGCCTCTCTGGAAACACCATATATTTT

D: TRBD1
J: TRBJ2-7
V: TRBV6-1
size: .
CDR3: CASSEFPQGDSYEQYF
DNA: TGTGCCAGCAGTGAATTCCCACAGGGGGACTCCTACGAGCAGTACTTC

D: .
J: TRBJ2-7
V: TRBV10-3
size: .
CDR3: CAISESTQSSYEQYF
DNA: TGTGCCATCAGTGAGTCGACTCAAAGCTCCTACGAGCAGTACTTC

D: TRBD1
J: TRBJ2-7
V: TRBV30
size: .
CDR3: CAWRPGQGYYEQYF
DNA: TGTGCCTGGAGGCCGGGACAGGGATACTACGAGCAGTACTTC

D: TRBD2
J: TRBJ2-7
V: TRBV6-1
size: .
CDR3: CASSPLGGGPMEQYF
DNA: TGTGCCAGCAGCCCACTTGGGGGGGGACCTATGGAGCAGTACTTC